This T cell receptor beta chain was retrieved from a study of cytomegalovirus exposure and HLA in healthy donors (dated by TCRdb to 2015 to 2018). Background on the whole study: According to an earlier analysis of around 600 of the donors, 150 million to 200 million T cells yielded roughly 100 million unique TCR beta sequences and approximately 300 Gb of sequence data. Around 330 gigabases of sequencing data and around 80 million unique TCR sequences made up an early release that covered several hundred HLA-typed donors. The genetic ancestry cluster associated with self-reported Caucasian donors included 65% to 90% of the roughly 390 genotyped donors. The study was designed to test whether signatures of past pathogen exposure could be identified by cataloging public T cell receptors. The study profiled the T cell repertoires of 666 subjects by immunosequencing and related them to cytomegalovirus serostatus. A separate validation cohort of approximately 130 different subjects was used in addition to the roughly 670-subject first cohort. High-throughput TCR immunosequencing, statistical association of individual TCRs with disease status, and machine learning were combined to predict cytomegalovirus infection status. In a later analysis, previously published TCR beta repertoires from fewer than 750 donors were re-analyzed and high-resolution HLA genotyping was added so that TCR occurrence patterns could be studied. In the later analysis, no new phenotypic data were used to find candidate immune exposures; instead, reliance was placed on TCR beta sequences and their occurrence across donors. An earlier analysis of several hundred of the donors applied high-throughput TCR beta sequencing to assess whether each TCR beta V gene segment acted as functional or pseudogenic. Donor age, sex, ethnicity and CMV serostatus were compiled alongside the repertoire data. A later genetic analysis used genome-wide SNP genotypes for about three fifths of the 666 donors, treating that subset as a discovery cohort. Every discovery cohort repertoire had been produced on one sequencing platform. HLA typing covered class I and class II loci at four-digit resolution. Typing coverage varied by locus: roughly 629-630 donors for A, B, C, DRB1 and DQB1; approximately 520 for DQA1; 606 for DPA1; more than 450 for DPB1. Several DR-DQ haplotypes were treated as single units for association and clustering because of strong linkage in the cohort. Among some 400 genotyped donors of the cohort, an average of approximately 240,000 unique TCR beta nucleotide sequences was sequenced per donor, of which about 18% were non-productive.

Receptors were amplified or captured by the immunoSEQ multiplex PCR assay. A mixture of 60 forward primers for TCR Vbeta segments and 13 reverse primers for TCR Jbeta segments was used in the multiplex PCR. Amplification of the CDR3 region of rearranged TCR beta genes was performed with a multiplex PCR assay on genomic DNA. The Illumina HiSeq System was used to sequence the amplified TCR beta libraries as 87-base-pair reads. The published analysis was carried out like this. A later analysis counted approximately 84 million unique TCR beta chains across the 600 to 850 repertoires, and some 11 million of these chains were shared by at least two donors. A nearest-neighbor algorithm error-corrected the raw reads and collapsed the reads into unique sequences, merging closely related sequences to remove PCR and sequencing errors. V, D and J gene segments were assigned by aligning CDR3 sequences to IMGT reference sequences. For a sequence to be retained, at least a six-nucleotide match to both a V gene segment and a J gene segment was required. Rearrangements were classified as productive when the CDR3 lacked stop codons and remained in frame with V and J, and all other rearrangements were classified as non-productive. Following IMGT convention, CDR3 was defined as the stretch from the second conserved V-encoded cysteine to the conserved J-encoded phenylalanine. The earlier analysis of approximately 590 of the donors excluded any sequence lacking an unambiguous match to a single V gene segment. In an earlier analysis of about 590 of the donors, a V segment was called functional when productive rearrangements were above 56.7%, and segregating when the standard deviation between donors exceeded 5%. A statistical classification framework was built for diagnosing cytomegalovirus status from the catalog of TCR beta chain sequences. In a later analysis, V and J genes were assigned by comparing TCR nucleotide sequences against IMGT/GENE-DB human TR gene sequences. In a later analysis, CDR3 sequences and most-parsimonious VDJ recombination scenarios were assigned using the TCRdist pipeline. In a later analysis, each TCR beta chain was defined by its CDR3 amino acid sequence together with its V-gene family, and reads lacking a unique V-gene family were excluded. In a later analysis, around 600 highly shared, low-generation-probability nucleotide sequences were removed to address suspected cross-contamination and a sequencing artifact. In a later analysis, a clonal expansion index was calculated for each public chain from normalized within-repertoire ranks of inferred template counts. A later analysis computed generation probabilities with a VDJ recombination model fitted to out-of-frame rearrangements, and checked the results against IGoR. Hypergeometric tests were used in a later analysis to score TCR-TCR, TCR-HLA and TCR-CMV co-occurrence, with a repertoire-size bias correction applied to the TCR pairs. A later analysis estimated false discovery rates by permuting HLA or CMV assignments 20 times. In a later analysis, co-occurring TCRs were grouped with DBSCAN, and TCRdist sequence similarity was added when clustering was performed within HLA-allele-positive subsets. For co-occurrence clustering, repertoires with fewer than 30,000 or more than 120,000 public chains were excluded, along with four or five repertoires with anomalous nucleotide sharing. Imported from immuneACCESS, the table was reduced by TCRdb to in-frame sequences with V and J called. These copies leave out some clones; in studies compared against another copy, an unresolved V gene accounts for under half, and the cause of the remainder is not known. Clone size and V and J calls were adopted from that table, with D and trimming inferred from the DNA. The sample data list 150,000 or so clones, and approximately 80% of these were observed just once. Around 9.1% of the sample belongs to the ten largest clones.

Overall results and qualifications from the work: A further reported finding was that TCR beta sequences accurately predicted the HLA-A and HLA-B alleles for most subjects in the first cohort. Assigning TCR associations to individual alleles was difficult when HLA alleles, especially DR and DQ, strongly co-occurred. In both the original and validation cohorts, the classifier was reported to diagnose cytomegalovirus status with high specificity and sensitivity. Some IMGT-functional V segments, including TRBV6-2 and TRBV6-3, could not be told apart with the 87-base-pair reads, so those segments were excluded. In the study, approximately 150 TCR beta chains were listed as associated with cytomegalovirus. This cohort had only TCR beta chains sequenced, and the lack of alpha or paired-chain data limited which features could be detected. V-gene and J-gene trimming of TCR beta chains was associated with a missense DCLRE1C variant in a later genetic analysis, and the association was replicated in an independent cohort. HLA typing was unavailable for some donors at each locus, so association tests used only the typed subset. In a later analysis, the rate of TCR association differed among HLA loci, with DRB1 alleles having the most associated TCRs and HLA-C alleles having the fewest. The authors suggested that the approach could potentially be extended to other disease states and immunological phenotypes. A later analysis associated some 17,000 TCR beta sequences with specific HLA alleles at a false discovery rate of 0.05. Seventeen rarely observed V segments, including chromosome 9 orphons, were excluded from the earlier analysis of approximately 600 of the donors because counts were too low. For the cohort, immune exposure information was limited to CMV serostatus. According to a later analysis, parvovirus B19, influenza, CMV and Epstein-Barr virus appeared linked to several top co-occurrence clusters. Three of the identified cytomegalovirus-associated TCR beta chains were confirmed in vitro to be specific for cytomegalovirus antigens. In a later analysis, most CMV-associated TCR beta chains were found to appear HLA-restricted, with HLA associations seemingly driven largely by CMV exposure. In an earlier analysis of several hundred of the donors, most TCR beta V segments were observed in productive rearrangements about 87% or about 30% of the time, broadly matching IMGT annotations. A cluster of highly shared sequence variants was judged likely to represent a technical artifact of the sequencing pipeline. A later genetic analysis reported fewer N-insertions in productive TCRs among donors in an Asian-associated ancestry cluster than the roughly 700-donor mean. Presence/absence analyses assumed roughly uniform sequencing depth across donors, an assumption that may not hold. Compared with equally common non-associated chains, HLA-associated TCR beta chains in a later analysis were more clonally expanded and had lower generation probabilities. While some public TCRs were present in many individuals, most TCR sequences turned up only very rarely across donors. Correlated functional status among segregating V segments might reflect linkage disequilibrium, but an unknown experimental factor could not be ruled out.

This clone has only one observation. This receptor's antigen is unknown. No base qualities exist here, and no much larger clone lies one base off it. The cohort comprised approximately 700 healthy bone marrow donors. Cohort members were all nominally healthy when sampled, although unrecorded immune exposures were likely present. The donor was CMV seropositive and was included in the group of 250 to 300 seropositive cohort members. A peripheral blood sample was collected from each donor, and TCR beta sequencing was performed on peripheral blood mononuclear cells. The Qiagen DNeasy Blood Extraction Kit was used to extract genomic DNA from the blood cell samples. According to the germline V gene, CDR1 reads SGHRS and CDR2 reads YFSETQ. Trimming takes 0 bases off V and 6 bases off J; junction bases not matched to a gene: 2. Measured from the cysteine to the phenylalanine, the CDR3 is 14 residues long. Just CDR3 DNA is preserved here, 42 bases in frame from base 1.

Input material: PBMCs. The chain is encoded by TRBV5-1 joined to TRBJ1-5, with 8 middle bases fitting TRBD1. This TCR derives from a male donor in good health and CMV-seropositive. The nucleotides read TGCGCCAGCAGCTTGGGGACAGGGACTCAGCCCCAGCATTTT. The encoded protein is CASSLGTGTQPQHF.